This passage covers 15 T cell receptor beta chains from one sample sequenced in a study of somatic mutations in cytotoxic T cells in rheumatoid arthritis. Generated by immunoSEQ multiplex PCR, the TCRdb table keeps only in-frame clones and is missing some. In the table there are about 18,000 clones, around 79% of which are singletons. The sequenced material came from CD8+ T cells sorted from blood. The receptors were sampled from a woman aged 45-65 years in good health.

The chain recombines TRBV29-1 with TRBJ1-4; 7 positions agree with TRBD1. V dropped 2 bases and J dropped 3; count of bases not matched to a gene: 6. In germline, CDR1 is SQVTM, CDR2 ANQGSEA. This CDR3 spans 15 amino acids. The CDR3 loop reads CSVEKTGVPNEKLFF. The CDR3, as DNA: TGCAGCGTTGAAAAAACAGGGGTTCCTAATGAAAAACTGTTTTTT.

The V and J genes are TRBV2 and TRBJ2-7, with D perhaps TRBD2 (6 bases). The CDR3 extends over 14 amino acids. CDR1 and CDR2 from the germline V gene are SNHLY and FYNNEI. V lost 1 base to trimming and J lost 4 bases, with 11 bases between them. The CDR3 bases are TGTGCCAGCAGTGAAGGGGGGGTGGCTTACGAGCAGTACTTC. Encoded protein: CASSEGGVAYEQYF.

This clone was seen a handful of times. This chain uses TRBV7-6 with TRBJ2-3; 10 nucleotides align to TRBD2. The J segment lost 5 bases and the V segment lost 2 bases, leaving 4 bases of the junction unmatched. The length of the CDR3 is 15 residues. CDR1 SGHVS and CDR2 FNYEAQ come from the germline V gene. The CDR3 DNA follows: TGTGCCAGCAGCTTACAAGCGGGGGGGCGAGATACGCAGTATTTT. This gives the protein CASSLQAGGRDTQYF.

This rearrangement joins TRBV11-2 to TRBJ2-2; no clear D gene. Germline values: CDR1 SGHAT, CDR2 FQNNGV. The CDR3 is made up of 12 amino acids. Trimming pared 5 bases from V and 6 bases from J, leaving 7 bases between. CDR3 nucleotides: TGTGCCAGCAGCCTAGGTCCCGGGGAGCTGTTTTTT. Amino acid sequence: CASSLGPGELFF.

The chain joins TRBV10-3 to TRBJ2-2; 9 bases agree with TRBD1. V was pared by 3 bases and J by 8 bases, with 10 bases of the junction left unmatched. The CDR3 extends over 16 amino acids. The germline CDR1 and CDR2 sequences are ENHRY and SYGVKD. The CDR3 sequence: CAISDYVRQGEGELFF. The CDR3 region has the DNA TGTGCCATCAGTGACTATGTTCGACAGGGGGAGGGGGAGCTGTTTTTT.

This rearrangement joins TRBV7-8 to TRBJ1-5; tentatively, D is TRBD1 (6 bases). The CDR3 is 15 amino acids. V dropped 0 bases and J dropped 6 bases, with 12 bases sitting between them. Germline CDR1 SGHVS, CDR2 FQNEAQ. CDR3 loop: CASSLAGGGSQPQHF. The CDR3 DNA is TGTGCCAGCAGCTTAGCCGGAGGGGGTAGTCAGCCCCAGCATTTT.

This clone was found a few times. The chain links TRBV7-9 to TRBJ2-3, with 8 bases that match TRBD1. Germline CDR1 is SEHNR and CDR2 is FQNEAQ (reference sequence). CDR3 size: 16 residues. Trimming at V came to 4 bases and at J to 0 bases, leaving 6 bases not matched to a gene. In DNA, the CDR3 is TGTGCCAGCAGCTCCCCGGGACAGGACAGCACAGATACGCAGTATTTT. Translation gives CASSSPGQDSTDTQYF. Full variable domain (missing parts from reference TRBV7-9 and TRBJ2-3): DTGVSQNPRHKITKRGQNVTFRCDPISEHNRLYWYRQTLGQGPEFLTYFQNEAQLEKSRLLSDRFSAERPKGSFSTLEIQRTEQGDSAMYLCASSSPGQDSTDTQYFGPGTRLTVL.

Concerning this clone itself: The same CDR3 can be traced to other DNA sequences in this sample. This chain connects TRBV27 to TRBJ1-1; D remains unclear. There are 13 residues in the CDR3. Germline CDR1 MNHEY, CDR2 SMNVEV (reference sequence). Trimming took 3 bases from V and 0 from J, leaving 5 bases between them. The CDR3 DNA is TGTGCCAGCAGTTTGAGCATGAACACTGAAGCTTTCTTT. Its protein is CASSLSMNTEAFF.

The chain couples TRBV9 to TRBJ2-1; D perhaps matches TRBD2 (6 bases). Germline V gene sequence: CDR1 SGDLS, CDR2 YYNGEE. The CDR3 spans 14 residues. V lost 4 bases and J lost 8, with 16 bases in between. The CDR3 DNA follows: TGTGCCAGCAGCCCCCGTCCCGCGGGACATGAGCAGTTCTTC. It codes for CASSPRPAGHEQFF.

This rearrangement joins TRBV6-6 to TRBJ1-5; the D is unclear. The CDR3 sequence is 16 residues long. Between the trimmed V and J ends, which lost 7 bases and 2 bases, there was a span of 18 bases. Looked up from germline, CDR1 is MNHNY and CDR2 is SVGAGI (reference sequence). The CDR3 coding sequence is TGTGCCAGCACCCCGTCGGAGGGTTGGGGCAATCAGCCCCAGCATTTT. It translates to CASTPSEGWGNQPQHF.

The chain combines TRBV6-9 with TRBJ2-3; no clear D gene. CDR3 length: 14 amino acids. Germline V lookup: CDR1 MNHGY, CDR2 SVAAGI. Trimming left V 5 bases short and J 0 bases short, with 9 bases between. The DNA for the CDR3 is TGTGCCAGCAGTGACGGGCCGAGCACAGATACGCAGTATTTT. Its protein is CASSDGPSTDTQYF.

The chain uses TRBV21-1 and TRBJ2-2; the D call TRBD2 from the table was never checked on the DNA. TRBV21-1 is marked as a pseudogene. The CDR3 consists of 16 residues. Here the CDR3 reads CASSKEFPQATGELFF. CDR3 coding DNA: TGTGCCAGCAGCAAAGAATTCCCCCAAGCCACCGGGGAGCTGTTTTTT.

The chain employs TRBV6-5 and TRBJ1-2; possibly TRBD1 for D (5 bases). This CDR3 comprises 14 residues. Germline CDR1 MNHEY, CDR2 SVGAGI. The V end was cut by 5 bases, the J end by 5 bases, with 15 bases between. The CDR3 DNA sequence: TGTGCCAGCAGTCCGCTGGGGCAGGAGTATGGCTACACCTTC. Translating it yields CASSPLGQEYGYTF.

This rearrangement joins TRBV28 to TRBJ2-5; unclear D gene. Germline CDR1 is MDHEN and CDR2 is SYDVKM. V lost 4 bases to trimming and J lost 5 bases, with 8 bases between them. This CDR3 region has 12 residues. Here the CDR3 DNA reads TGTGCCAGCAGTTCCCGCCCGGAGACCCAGTACTTC. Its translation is CASSSRPETQYF.

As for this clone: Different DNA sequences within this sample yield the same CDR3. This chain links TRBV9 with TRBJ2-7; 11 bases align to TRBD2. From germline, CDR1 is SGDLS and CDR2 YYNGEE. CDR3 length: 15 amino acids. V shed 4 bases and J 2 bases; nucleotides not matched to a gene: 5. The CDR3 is CASSPTSGSTYEQYF. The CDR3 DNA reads TGTGCCAGCAGCCCCACTAGCGGGAGTACCTACGAGCAGTACTTC.